This TCR beta chain was recorded in a study of cytomegalovirus exposure and HLA in healthy donors. Study results and caveats: Published work reported that the classifier diagnosed cytomegalovirus status with high specificity and sensitivity.

With regard to this clone: The antigen is undetermined.

Using immunoSEQ multiplex PCR, the repertoire was profiled, and TCRdb retains in-frame clones only, with some absent. The table includes 120,000 to 150,000 clones, about nine tenths detected once. The CDR3 contains 16 residues. The V and J ends lost 0 bases and 4 bases respectively, with 14 bases between them. Germline loops: CDR1 SGHNT, CDR2 YYREEE (reference sequence). The source is a man aged 18 to 29 in good health and CMV-seronegative. This sequence joins TRBV5-4 and TRBJ1-3; TRBD1 might be the D (5 bases). The sample consisted of PBMCs. CDR3 loop: CASSLGHGGGGNTIYF. For the CDR3, the DNA is TGTGCCAGCAGCTTGGGACACGGCGGGGGAGGAAACACCATATATTTT. The variable domain in full, with the rest retrieved from reference TRBV5-4 and TRBJ1-3, is ETGVTQSPTHLIKTRGQQVTLRCSSQSGHNTVSWYQQALGQGPQFIFQYYREEENGRGNFPPRFSGLQFPNYSSELNVNALELDDSALYLCASSLGHGGGGNTIYFGEGSWLTVV.